A single sample gave rise to the 6 T cell receptor beta chains below, sequenced in a study of T cells after yellow fever vaccination (dated by TCRdb to the late 2010s). Libraries came from 5' RACE. TCRdb names Illumina HiSeq 2500 as the instrument used. TCRdb passed the public sequencing reads through fastp at Q25 and MiXCR, retaining productive beta sequences. Every distinct CDR3 protein forms one entry, paired with its most common genes and DNA. This sample has 75,000 to 100,000 distinct CDR3 sequences in its table, and under 9% of those were observed once. The top ten clonotypes cover 16% of the sample. The intended sense of this specimen's treatment or condition label: live attenuated yellow fever vaccine strain. The source was CD8+ T cells not binding an NS4B(214-222) dextramer, sorted from PBMCs, collected about 2 weeks after the first yellow fever vaccination. Explained via the paper, the cell subset or site label denotes: NS4B epitope dextramer-negative CD8 T cells. These receptors were obtained from a man between 18 and 35 years old who received the YFV17D yellow fever vaccine.

The chain links TRBV6-5 to TRBJ1-1; 9 bases map to TRBD1. The CDR3 contains 13 residues. From germline, CDR1 is MNHEY and CDR2 SVGAGI. The V and J ends lost 2 bases and 5 bases, in that order; junction bases with no gene match: 0. The CDR3 sequence: CASSYGTGTEAFF. The CDR3 DNA reads TGTGCCAGCAGTTACGGGACAGGGACTGAAGCTTTCTTT.

The chain recombines TRBV20-1 with TRBJ1-1; D is ambiguous. Germline CDR1 is DFQATT and CDR2 is SNEGSKA (reference sequence). Trimming removed 2 bases from V and 7 bases from J, with 8 bases in between. The CDR3 covers 11 residues. The CDR3 sequence: CSARIGFEAFF. For the CDR3, the DNA is TGCAGTGCTAGAATAGGGTTTGAAGCTTTCTTT.

Notes on this clonotype: The germline gene is not matched at one end of the junction; a read error may be the cause. CDR3 nucleotide sequence: TGTGCCTGCAGCCAAGCCGGGACTAGCGGGGGGGCCGGGGAGCTGTTTTTT. It specifies CACSQAGTSGGAGELFF. The V call is TRBV3-1, the J call TRBJ2-2; 16 positions agree with TRBD2. The germline CDR1 and CDR2 sequences are LGHDT and YNNKEL (reference sequence). The CDR3 extends over 17 amino acids.

This clonotype occurred a few times. The chain has TRBV6-1 and TRBJ2-2, with D perhaps matching TRBD1 or TRBD2 (5 bases each). The CDR3 covers 16 residues. V gave up 5 bases and J gave up 8 bases, with 21 bases separating them. Germline V gives CDR1 MNHNS, CDR2 SASEGT. The CDR3 loop reads CASSPRAWGSEGELFF. The CDR3 DNA is TGTGCCAGCAGTCCGCGGGCTTGGGGGTCAGAGGGGGAGCTGTTTTTT.

The genes are TRBV4-1 and TRBJ2-3, with 10 bases fitting TRBD2. Germline CDR1 is MGHRA and CDR2 is YSYEKL. V dropped 5 bases and J dropped 6; count of bases not matched to a gene: 17. The CDR3 is 18 residues long. CDR3 sequence reads: CASSKKPTVAGGSDTQYF. CDR3 bases: TGCGCCAGCAGCAAAAAGCCGACCGTAGCGGGGGGTAGCGATACGCAGTATTTT.

V gene TRBV4-2 combines with J gene TRBJ1-2; D remains ambiguous. This CDR3 is built from 16 residues. V was trimmed by 1 base and J by 5 bases, leaving 17 bases between them. Germline assignment: CDR1 LGHNA and CDR2 YNFKEQ. The CDR3 region has the DNA TGTGCCAGCAGCCAAGGTGGTAATGATTTGTGGTATGGCTACACCTTC. This gives the protein CASSQGGNDLWYGYTF.